Below are 22 T cell receptor beta chains sequenced from a single sample in a study of blood T cell repertoires in COVID-19. This table comes from immunoSEQ multiplex PCR, and its TCRdb copy is limited to in-frame clones, with some not included. Of some 250,000 clones in the sample, approximately 82% were seen once. The sequenced material came from PBMCs or T cells enriched from blood (not recorded which). The origin of the receptors is a man aged 40-55 years who had recovered from COVID-19.

The chain recombines TRBV6-4 with TRBJ1-5, with TRBD1 identical over 8 bases. Per germline, CDR1 MRHNA and CDR2 SNTAGT. CDR3 length: 16 amino acids. V dropped 6 bases and J dropped 0; count of bases not matched to a gene: 7. As DNA, the CDR3 is TGTGCCAGCAGCCGCGACAGGGGTAATAGCAATCAGCCCCAGCATTTT. This gives the protein CASSRDRGNSNQPQHF.

The chain combines TRBV7-2 with TRBJ2-3; D gene ambiguous. V was clipped by 6 bases and J by 0 bases, with 4 bases between them. Germline CDR1 reads SGHTA; CDR2 reads FQGNSA. The CDR3 covers 12 residues. The CDR3: CASRSSTDTQYF. In DNA form, the CDR3 reads TGTGCCAGCAGGTCTAGCACAGATACGCAGTATTTT.

The chain uses TRBV4-1 and TRBJ2-1, with TRBD2 matching 8 bases. CDR1 is MGHRA and CDR2 is YSYEKL in the germline V gene. Trimming at V came to 6 bases and at J to 2 bases, leaving 6 bases not matched to a gene. There are 15 residues in the CDR3. The DNA for the CDR3 is TGCGCCAGCAGTCGGACGGGGGGGCCCTACAATGAGCAGTTCTTC. It codes for CASSRTGGPYNEQFF.

This CDR3 reads CATTGSTNEKLFF. The CDR3 DNA reads as TGTGCCACGACAGGATCAACTAATGAAAAACTGTTTTTT. The chain has TRBV10-3 and TRBJ1-4, with D possibly being TRBD1 (6 bases). The CDR3 contains 13 residues. Germline V gives CDR1 ENHRY, CDR2 SYGVKD. Trimming left V 10 bases short and J 0 bases short, with 9 bases between.

This rearrangement joins TRBV10-3 to TRBJ2-1; 7 nucleotides agree with TRBD1. V shed 5 bases, J shed 4 bases, and the junction held 11 bases outside the gene matches. The CDR3 runs 16 residues. Germline V lookup: CDR1 ENHRY, CDR2 SYGVKD. The CDR3 loop is CAISPHTGARYNEQFF. The CDR3 nucleotides are TGTGCCATCAGTCCCCATACAGGGGCACGGTACAATGAGCAGTTCTTC.

The V call is TRBV7-2, the J call TRBJ1-1, with unresolved D. This CDR3 is built from 15 residues. In germline, CDR1 is SGHTA, CDR2 FQGNSA. Trimming left V 1 base short and J 1 base short, with 10 bases between. The CDR3 DNA reads TGTGCCAGCAGCTTAGGGTGGGCCAGGAACACTGAAGCTTTCTTT. This codes for CASSLGWARNTEAFF.

This rearrangement joins TRBV4-2 to TRBJ2-2, with 9 bases that match TRBD2. The CDR3 has 16 amino acids. Germline trimming cut 2 bases from V and 5 bases from J; bases unmatched to any gene: 6. Germline V lookup: CDR1 LGHNA, CDR2 YNFKEQ. For the CDR3, the DNA is TGTGCCAGCAGCCAACAGCGGGGGGCGGGGACCGGGGAGCTGTTTTTT. Translating it yields CASSQQRGAGTGELFF.

The genes are TRBV7-3 and TRBJ1-2, with 8 bases that match TRBD1. V trimming: 6 bases; J trimming: 7 bases; junction bases outside the gene matches: 7. The CDR3 runs 13 residues. The germline V gene has CDR1 SGHTA and CDR2 FQGTGA. CDR3 DNA sequence: TGTGCCAGCAGTCCCGACAGGGGAGGTGGCTACACCTTC. Translation: CASSPDRGGGYTF.

This chain uses TRBV7-8 with TRBJ1-6; D ambiguous. Trimming left V 0 bases short and J 14 bases short, with 14 bases between. CDR1 SGHVS and CDR2 FQNEAQ come from the germline V gene. This CDR3 comprises 14 residues. The CDR3 bases are TGTGCCAGCAGCTTAGCTGGGTTCTTCGGGGCCCTCCACTTT. Translation: CASSLAGFFGALHF.

The chain uses TRBV25-1 and TRBJ2-7; 7 nucleotides line up with TRBD1. This CDR3 has 12 amino acids. Germline trimming cut 8 bases from V and 6 bases from J; bases unmatched to any gene: 7. Germline CDR1 and CDR2: MGHDK and SYGVNS. Here the CDR3 DNA reads TGTGCCAGCCAGACAGGGTTGAGCGAGCAGTACTTC. Translating gives CASQTGLSEQYF.

This CDR3 reads CASSSGQGNEKLFF. As DNA, the CDR3 is TGCGCCAGCAGCTCGGGACAGGGGAATGAAAAACTGTTTTTT. The V gene is TRBV5-1, the J gene TRBJ1-4; 10 positions match TRBD1. The CDR3 contains 14 residues. V lost 3 bases to trimming and J lost 5 bases; unmatched junction nucleotides: 1. CDR1 and CDR2 from the germline V gene are SGHRS and YFSETQ.

The chain employs TRBV27 and TRBJ1-6; D not certain. The CDR3 consists of 15 residues. Germline CDR1 and CDR2: MNHEY and SMNVEV (reference sequence). The V end lost 3 bases, the J end lost 0 bases, and 6 bases lay between the germline ends. The CDR3 spells CASSFRSSYNSPLHF. CDR3 nucleotides: TGTGCCAGCAGTTTCCGGAGCTCCTATAATTCACCCCTCCACTTT.

This chain joins TRBV9 and TRBJ1-1; 7 bases line up with TRBD1. With 4 bases clipped from V and 2 bases from J, the junction kept 5 bases outside the gene matches. This CDR3 has 14 residues. Germline CDR1 reads SGDLS; CDR2 reads YYNGEE. In DNA, the CDR3 is TGTGCCAGCAGCCCGGGGACAGTCAACACTGAAGCTTTCTTT. Protein product: CASSPGTVNTEAFF.

Only a few counts were recorded for this clone. CDR3 nucleotides: TGTGCCAGCTCACCACAGGGACTAGCGGGTTACAATGAGCAGTTCTTC. Translated: CASSPQGLAGYNEQFF. The rearrangement uses TRBV18 and TRBJ2-1, with 12 bases aligning to TRBD2. From germline, CDR1 is KGHSH and CDR2 LQKENI. Trimming took 1 base from V and 4 from J; bases not matched to a gene: 2. CDR3 length equals 16 residues.

The V gene is TRBV6-6, the J gene TRBJ2-5, with TRBD1 as a possible D gene (5 bases). The CDR3 consists of 13 residues. Germline CDR1 MNHNY, CDR2 SVGAGI (reference sequence). The V gene lost 5 bases and the J gene lost 4 bases, with 11 bases spanning the gap. The CDR3 reads CASSRQPLETQYF. The CDR3 nucleotides are TGTGCCAGCAGTAGACAGCCTCTAGAGACCCAGTACTTC.

The V gene is TRBV3-1 (or the pseudogene TRBV3-2), the J gene TRBJ2-7, with D perhaps matching TRBD2 (6 bases). This CDR3 is built from 13 residues. Germline CDR1 reads LGHDT; CDR2 reads YNNKEL (reference sequence). The V end was cut by 7 bases, the J end by 6 bases, with 16 bases between. The CDR3, as DNA: TGTGCCAGCACCCAGGGCGGGGTGCGCGAGCAGTACTTC. Encoded protein: CASTQGGVREQYF.

This chain uses TRBV2 with TRBJ2-2; D possibly corresponds to TRBD2 (6 bases). CDR1 is SNHLY, CDR2 FYNNEI, per germline. The V and J ends lost 8 bases and 1 base respectively, with 11 bases between them. This CDR3 is 14 amino acids long. Here the CDR3 DNA reads TGTGCCAGCTTGCGGGGTGAGAACACCGGGGAGCTGTTTTTT. Its translation is CASLRGENTGELFF.

In nucleotides, the CDR3 is TGTGCCAGCTCACCACTACCGACAGGGAGTAGGACTGAAGCTTTCTTT. Translating gives CASSPLPTGSRTEAFF. The chain uses TRBV18 and TRBJ1-1, with 7 nucleotides matching TRBD1. In germline, CDR1 is KGHSH, CDR2 LQKENI. V trimming: 1 base; J trimming: 5 bases; junction bases outside the gene matches: 10. This CDR3 spans 16 amino acids.

The V and J genes are TRBV3-1 (or the pseudogene TRBV3-2) and TRBJ2-7, with 11 bases matching TRBD1. V was clipped by 8 bases and J by 9 bases; unmatched bases: 9. The CDR3 is 13 residues long. Per germline, CDR1 LGHDT and CDR2 YNNKEL (reference sequence). In DNA, the CDR3 is TGTGCCAGCGCACGGACAGGGGGCCTGGGGCAGTACTTC. As protein: CASARTGGLGQYF.

The rearrangement uses TRBV5-1 and TRBJ2-1, with D uncertain. CDR3 length: 15 residues. Trimming left V 1 base short and J 5 bases short, with 13 bases between. Germline-derived CDR1 and CDR2 are SGHRS and YFSETQ. This CDR3 is CASSLYWPQNNEQFF. DNA of the CDR3: TGCGCCAGCAGCTTGTATTGGCCACAGAACAATGAGCAGTTCTTC.

The V gene is TRBV6-5, the J gene TRBJ2-2; D is possibly TRBD1 (6 bases). The V and J ends lost 1 base and 3 bases respectively, with 9 bases between them. From germline, CDR1 is MNHEY and CDR2 SVGAGI. The CDR3 totals 15 residues. CDR3 protein: CASSYYRDYTGELFF. The CDR3, as DNA: TGTGCCAGCAGTTACTACAGGGATTACACCGGGGAGCTGTTTTTT.

The table lists this clone with a few counts. The chain links TRBV6-6 to TRBJ1-4; D not resolved. The V gene's germline CDR1 is MNHNY and CDR2 SVGAGI (reference sequence). This CDR3 has 14 amino acids. V dropped 6 bases and J dropped 6 bases, with 14 bases sitting between them. The chain's CDR3 is CASRTGEKYEKLFF. The CDR3 coding sequence is TGTGCCAGCAGGACCGGAGAGAAGTATGAAAAACTGTTTTTT.